This paragraph reports one TCR beta chain. This CDR3 region has 17 residues. The V gene's germline CDR1 is MNHEY and CDR2 SVGAGI. This entry belongs to a study of monozygotic twins with inflammatory bowel disease. Reprocessing the 5' RACE reads, TCRdb reports a single entry for every CDR3 protein and omits DNA. The sample data list about 450,000 distinct CDR3 sequences. The sequence was obtained from a human donor with ulcerative colitis or Crohn's disease, or a healthy co-twin of an affected twin (not recorded which). The chain uses TRBV6-5 and TRBJ1-3; the TRBD1 assignment by TCRdb is unverifiable without DNA. Sequencing was performed on blood. This CDR3 is CASSYFGADDSGNTIYF.